These 3 T cell receptor beta chains were all obtained from the same sample, sequenced in a study of blood T cell repertoires in COVID-19. Assay used: immunoSEQ multiplex PCR; TCRdb lists only in-frame clones, some missing. The sample holds fewer than 250,000 clones; approximately 86% are singletons and the top ten take 3% to 4.5%. Sequenced material: PBMCs or T cells enriched from blood (not recorded which). The source of these receptors is a woman between 40 and 55 years old with acute COVID-19.

The V gene is TRBV7-9, the J gene TRBJ2-1, with a tentative D call TRBD2 (5 bases). Germline V gives CDR1 SEHNR, CDR2 FQNEAQ (reference sequence). Trimming cost V 8 bases and J 7 bases, with 15 bases left between them. This CDR3 spans 13 amino acids. The CDR3 DNA is TGTGCCAGCCTTAGGGCGGGCGGGAATGAGCAGTTCTTC. It yields the protein CASLRAGGNEQFF.

The genes are TRBV13 and TRBJ1-5; D call uncertain. CDR3 length: 12 residues. The V end was cut by 2 bases, the J end by 5 bases, with 4 bases between. CDR1 is PRHDT, CDR2 FYEKMQ, per germline (reference sequence). The CDR3 region has the DNA TGTGCCAGCAGCTTATCAGATCAGCCCCAGCATTTT. Its translation: CASSLSDQPQHF.

The CDR3 spells CASSQVGAGGNTIYF. The CDR3 DNA follows: TGCGCCAGCAGCCAAGTAGGGGCAGGGGGCAACACCATATATTTT. The V call is TRBV4-1, the J call TRBJ1-3; the match to TRBD1 covers 8 bases. The junction had 6 bases not matched to a gene; V was cut back by 1 base and J by 7 bases. This CDR3 has 15 amino acids. Germline values: CDR1 MGHRA, CDR2 YSYEKL.